Each of the 27 T cell receptor beta chains below was sequenced from the same sample in a study of cytomegalovirus exposure and HLA in healthy donors. The PCR made use of 60 Vbeta and 13 Jbeta primers. The assay was immunoSEQ multiplex PCR, and TCRdb's table has in-frame clones only and misses some. The data hold about 190,000 clones, with about 81% observed a single time. Sequenced material: PBMCs. The origin of the receptors is a man aged 25-45 years in good health and CMV-seropositive.

V and J are TRBV7-3 and TRBJ2-3; 8 nucleotides align to TRBD2. Germline V lookup: CDR1 SGHTA, CDR2 FQGTGA. V trimming: 5 bases; J trimming: 2 bases; junction bases outside the gene matches: 12. The length of the CDR3 is 17 residues. The CDR3: CASSAISAGGLTDTQYF. For the CDR3, the DNA is TGTGCCAGCAGCGCTATATCCGCGGGAGGCCTCACAGATACGCAGTATTTT.

This chain links TRBV15 with TRBJ2-7; 8 bases are a match to TRBD2. Losses at the gene ends were 8 bases for V and 0 bases for J; bases not matched to a gene: 6. CDR3 size: 14 residues. Germline V CDR1 and CDR2: LNHNV, YYDKDF (reference sequence). Here the CDR3 DNA reads TGTGCCACCGGACTAGCTGCGAGCTCCTACGAGCAGTACTTC. As protein: CATGLAASSYEQYF.

This clone came up once. The V and J genes are TRBV25-1 and TRBJ2-7, with a weak D call TRBD1 (5 bases). There are 14 residues in the CDR3. V was pared by 4 bases and J by 5 bases, with 15 bases between. Germline loops: CDR1 MGHDK, CDR2 SYGVNS. The CDR3 region has the DNA TGTGCCAGCAGTGCTATGACCAGGGCGGACGAGCAGTACTTC. Its protein is CASSAMTRADEQYF.

This clone has only a few counts. The rearrangement joins TRBV5-6 to TRBJ2-7, with unresolved D. The V end was cut by 0 bases, the J end by 1 base, with 5 bases between. Germline CDR1 and CDR2: SGHDT and YYEEEE. The CDR3 length is 13 residues. CDR3 protein: CASSLVRSYEQYF. The CDR3 DNA follows: TGTGCCAGCAGCTTGGTGCGGTCCTACGAGCAGTACTTC.

This clone was counted between two and nine times. The chain's CDR3 is CASSALTGYQETQYF. The CDR3 DNA sequence: TGTGCCAGCAGCGCCCTCACAGGATACCAAGAGACCCAGTACTTC. The chain carries TRBV9 and TRBJ2-5, with a tentative D call TRBD1 (5 bases). This CDR3 region has 15 residues. V lost 3 bases, J lost 0 bases, and 12 bases lay in between. Per the germline V gene, CDR1 is SGDLS and CDR2 is YYNGEE.

The gene calls are TRBV6-7 and TRBJ1-4; 8 bases map to TRBD1. TRBV6-7 is filed as an ORF, its function uncertain. Trimming at V came to 4 bases and at J to 7 bases, leaving 14 bases not matched to a gene. The length of the CDR3 is 17 residues. CDR3 DNA sequence: TGTGCCAGCAGTTCTTCCCTCCGACAGGGGCGAATTGAAAAACTGTTTTTT. Translated: CASSSSLRQGRIEKLFF.

This sequence joins TRBV7-3 and TRBJ1-2; D is ambiguous. Per the germline V gene, CDR1 is SGHTA and CDR2 is FQGTGA. The CDR3 has 14 amino acids. Trimming pared 2 bases from V and 2 bases from J, leaving 9 bases between. The CDR3 DNA follows: TGTGCCAGCAGCTTATATGCGGGGAACTATGGCTACACCTTC. Protein sequence: CASSLYAGNYGYTF.

The chain recombines TRBV5-1 with TRBJ2-1; TRBD2 agrees at 11 bases. CDR1 and CDR2 from the germline V gene are SGHRS and YFSETQ. This CDR3 contains 15 residues. V gave up 0 bases and J gave up 5 bases; unmatched junction bases: 1. The DNA for the CDR3 is TGCGCCAGCAGCTTGGGTAGCGGGGGGGACAATGAGCAGTTCTTC. It yields the protein CASSLGSGGDNEQFF.

The gene calls are TRBV21-1 and TRBJ1-2; TRBD1, the table's D call, lacks a check against the DNA. TRBV21-1 is a pseudogene segment. The CDR3 length is 15 residues. CDR3 loop: CASSKAETANYGYTF. CDR3 nucleotide sequence: TGTGCCAGCAGCAAAGCAGAGACAGCGAACTATGGCTACACCTTC.

The table lists this clone with a few counts. This chain connects TRBV7-2 to TRBJ1-2; 10 nucleotides agree with TRBD1. The CDR3 loop spans 14 amino acids. CDR1 is SGHTA, CDR2 FQGNSA, per germline. The J segment lost 8 bases and the V segment lost 5 bases, leaving 8 bases of the junction unmatched. The CDR3 region has the DNA TGTGCCAGCAGCCGACTAGACAGGGGGCTGGGCTACACCTTC. It specifies CASSRLDRGLGYTF.

This chain joins TRBV5-1 and TRBJ2-3; 10 bases match TRBD1. Unmatched junction bases numbered 9, after V lost 4 bases and J lost 4 bases. Looked up from germline, CDR1 is SGHRS and CDR2 is YFSETQ. This CDR3 has 16 residues. The CDR3 reads CASSPPGQGGADTQYF. The CDR3 bases are TGCGCCAGCAGCCCGCCCGGACAGGGGGGAGCAGATACGCAGTATTTT.

This chain connects TRBV15 to TRBJ2-1, with 7 bases identical to TRBD1. There are 19 residues in the CDR3. Looked up from germline, CDR1 is LNHNV and CDR2 is YYDKDF (reference sequence). The V and J ends lost 1 base and 8 bases, in that order; junction bases with no gene match: 20. CDR3 region: CATSRVGPNRGHGVDEQFF. The DNA of the CDR3 is TGTGCCACCAGCAGAGTAGGGCCTAACAGGGGACACGGGGTGGATGAGCAGTTCTTC.

In its sample, this clone was seen a few times. The J gene is TRBJ2-7, the V gene TRBV5-6, with 9 positions matching TRBD1. There are 16 residues in the CDR3. V lost 0 bases, J lost 1 base, and 5 bases stayed unmatched. Germline V gene sequence: CDR1 SGHDT, CDR2 YYEEEE. The CDR3 reads CASSLGVGQGSYEQYF. As DNA, the CDR3 is TGTGCCAGCAGCTTGGGAGTGGGACAGGGTTCCTACGAGCAGTACTTC.

The V gene is TRBV4-1, the J gene TRBJ2-1; 8 bases align to TRBD2. Germline CDR1 MGHRA, CDR2 YSYEKL. With V trimmed by 4 bases and J by 3 bases, 8 bases remained unmatched. The CDR3 length is 16 residues. CDR3 nucleotides: TGCGCCAGCAGCCCCTCGACTAGCGTACTCTACAATGAGCAGTTCTTC. Amino acids: CASSPSTSVLYNEQFF.

This chain connects TRBV9 to TRBJ1-2; D is uncertain. Trimming took 0 bases from V and 0 from J, leaving 9 bases between them. Looked up from germline, CDR1 is SGDLS and CDR2 is YYNGEE. The CDR3 runs 15 residues. The CDR3 loop reads CASSVGDNPNYGYTF. The CDR3 DNA is TGTGCCAGCAGCGTAGGAGACAATCCTAACTATGGCTACACCTTC.

The V call is TRBV7-3, the J call TRBJ2-3; 15 positions match TRBD2. Germline V CDR1 and CDR2: SGHTA, FQGTGA. This CDR3 has 17 residues. Trimming at V came to 2 bases and at J to 6 bases, leaving 6 bases not matched to a gene. The CDR3 region is CASSLAGLAGGGDTQYF. The CDR3 DNA sequence: TGTGCCAGCAGCTTAGCGGGACTAGCGGGAGGTGGCGATACGCAGTATTTT.

The V and J genes are TRBV7-8 and TRBJ1-4, with TRBD1 matching over 7 bases. CDR3 size: 15 residues. In germline, CDR1 is SGHVS, CDR2 FQNEAQ. After removal of 3 bases from V and 7 bases from J, the junction contained 8 bases not matched to a gene. The CDR3 DNA is TGTGCCAGCAGCTTGACCGGGACAGTATTTGAAAAACTGTTTTTT. Its protein product is CASSLTGTVFEKLFF.

There are a few counts of this clone. J is TRBJ1-4 and V is TRBV6-1; D is unclear. V dropped 4 bases and J dropped 7 bases, with 7 bases sitting between them. Germline loops: CDR1 MNHNS, CDR2 SASEGT. The CDR3 totals 12 residues. CDR3 protein: CASSAPGEKLFF. DNA of the CDR3: TGTGCCAGCAGTGCCCCGGGTGAAAAACTGTTTTTT.

Concerning this clone itself: This same CDR3 is encoded by further DNA sequences in the sample. The genes are TRBV6-6 and TRBJ2-7, with 10 nucleotides matching TRBD1. Trimming removed 6 bases from V and 7 bases from J; junction bases left unmatched: 6. The V gene's germline CDR1 is MNHNY and CDR2 SVGAGI (reference sequence). The CDR3 sequence is 13 residues long. DNA for the CDR3: TGTGCCAGCAGAAGACAGGGGGCGGATGAGCAGTACTTC. Translating gives CASRRQGADEQYF.

The chain joins TRBV27 to TRBJ1-2; tentative D call: TRBD1 (5 bases). The V gene lost 6 bases and the J gene lost 7 bases, with 18 bases spanning the gap. Looked up from germline, CDR1 is MNHEY and CDR2 is SMNVEV (reference sequence). This CDR3 spans 14 amino acids. CDR3 DNA: TGTGCCAGCAGCCCCTCGGGGGGTTGGTCTGGCTACACCTTC. Protein product: CASSPSGGWSGYTF.

In this sample, this clone turned up a few times. This chain uses TRBV6-5 with TRBJ2-7; tentative D call: TRBD2 (5 bases). The V end lost 2 bases, the J end lost 4 bases, and 12 bases lay between the germline ends. Germline loops: CDR1 MNHEY, CDR2 SVGAGI. The CDR3 is made up of 14 amino acids. DNA of the CDR3: TGTGCCAGCAGTTACGGAGGCAGAGCTTACGAGCAGTACTTC. Translated, it gives CASSYGGRAYEQYF.

J is TRBJ2-7 and V is TRBV29-1, with 8 positions matching TRBD2. The CDR3 loop spans 16 amino acids. Losses at the gene ends were 4 bases for V and 3 bases for J; bases not matched to a gene: 14. Per the germline V gene, CDR1 is SQVTM and CDR2 is ANQGSEA. This CDR3 reads CSVGYPTTSGRYEQYF. In nucleotides, the CDR3 is TGCAGCGTTGGGTACCCGACCACTAGCGGTCGCTACGAGCAGTACTTC.

The V and J genes are TRBV5-1 and TRBJ1-2; 9 bases line up with TRBD1. The CDR3 is 14 amino acids. J gave up 5 bases and V 5 bases, and 7 bases lay outside the gene matches. Per the germline V gene, CDR1 is SGHRS and CDR2 is YFSETQ. The CDR3 reads CASRLTGGGYGYTF. The CDR3 coding sequence is TGCGCCAGCAGATTAACAGGGGGCGGGTATGGCTACACCTTC.

The chain carries TRBV19 and TRBJ1-5, with 7 bases identical to TRBD1. V was clipped by 3 bases and J by 5 bases; unmatched bases: 4. The germline gives CDR1 LNHDA, CDR2 SQIVND (reference sequence). The CDR3 length is 14 residues. The CDR3 DNA is TGTGCCAGTAGTATTACAGGGGCGCATCAGCCCCAGCATTTT. This translates into CASSITGAHQPQHF.

This clone was seen only once. This chain uses TRBV29-1 with TRBJ1-1, with TRBD1 as a possible D gene (6 bases). The CDR3 is made up of 13 amino acids. CDR1 SQVTM and CDR2 ANQGSEA come from the germline V gene. Trimming shortened V by 4 bases and J by 0 bases, and 9 bases separated the two germline ends. CDR3 residues: CSVARGMNTEAFF. CDR3 coding DNA: TGCAGCGTTGCCAGGGGCATGAACACTGAAGCTTTCTTT.

The chain combines TRBV10-3 with TRBJ2-1, with a tentative D call TRBD2 (6 bases). V lost 4 bases to trimming and J lost 6 bases, with 10 bases between them. The germline V gene encodes CDR1 ENHRY and CDR2 SYGVKD. This CDR3 comprises 13 residues. The DNA for the CDR3 is TGTGCCATCAGTGGGATGGGAGGCAATGAGCAGTTCTTC. Translation: CAISGMGGNEQFF.

The V and J genes are TRBV5-6 and TRBJ1-2; 9 positions match TRBD1. Trimming cost V 4 bases and J 4 bases; bases outside gene matches: 8. The length of the CDR3 is 15 residues. Per germline, CDR1 SGHDT and CDR2 YYEEEE. CDR3 coding DNA: TGTGCCAGCAGCCTGGGCCCGACAGGGGGCTATGGCTACACCTTC. As protein: CASSLGPTGGYGYTF.